The next 22 T cell receptor beta chains were all read from a single sample in a study of lymphopenia after photon versus proton radiotherapy (dated 2019 in TCRdb). Preparation of the library involved the immunoSEQ multiplex PCR assay. Imported from immuneACCESS, the table was reduced by TCRdb to in-frame sequences with V and J called. These copies leave out some clones; in studies compared against another copy, an unresolved V gene accounts for under half, and the cause of the remainder is not known. The sample includes over 50,000 clones, with about 86% observed a single time. The ten largest clones take up about 2% of the sample. The input for sequencing was peripheral blood, taken from a patient treated with photon-based radiotherapy. Receptor source: a man aged 35-49 years with gastric cancer.

The chain is built from TRBV5-1 and TRBJ2-3; 8 positions match TRBD1. V lost 0 bases to trimming and J lost 6 bases; unmatched junction nucleotides: 3. Germline V gives CDR1 SGHRS, CDR2 YFSETQ. The CDR3 contains 14 residues. Here the CDR3 reads CASSLAQGADTQYF. For the CDR3, the DNA is TGCGCCAGCAGCTTGGCTCAGGGGGCCGATACGCAGTATTTT.

The chain combines TRBV7-9 with TRBJ2-1; 9 positions agree with TRBD2. V was pared by 1 base and J by 12 bases, with 7 bases of the junction left unmatched. Germline V gives CDR1 SEHNR, CDR2 FQNEAQ (reference sequence). The CDR3 has 14 residues. CDR3 DNA: TGTGCCAGCAGCTTAGAGTCTAGCGGGACTGCGCAGTTCTTC. This gives the protein CASSLESSGTAQFF.

J is TRBJ1-2 and V is TRBV7-6; D gene uncertain. The germline gives CDR1 SGHVS, CDR2 FNYEAQ. V was pared by 8 bases and J by 8 bases, with 18 bases between. The CDR3 contains 13 residues. DNA for the CDR3: TGTGCCAGCCGGGGAGAGAAGGGAGAGGGCTACACCTTC. Protein sequence: CASRGEKGEGYTF. The entire variable domain, with the rest obtained from reference TRBV7-6 and TRBJ1-2, is as follows: GAGVSQSPRYKVTKRGQDVALRCDPISGHVSLYWYRQALGQGPEFLTYFNYEAQQDKSGLPNDRFSAERPEGSISTLTIQRTEQRDSAMYRCASRGEKGEGYTFGSGTRLTVV.

The rearrangement links TRBV29-1 to TRBJ2-5; D is ambiguous. V gave up 6 bases and J gave up 0 bases, with 29 bases separating them. Germline V lookup: CDR1 SQVTM, CDR2 ANQGSEA. This CDR3 spans 19 amino acids. CDR3 DNA: TGCAGCGTCGAAAGTATACCGGACGCTGGGTTCGCGTACCAAGAGACCCAGTACTTC. Residues: CSVESIPDAGFAYQETQYF.

The gene calls are TRBV2 and TRBJ1-2; 8 bases map to TRBD1. The CDR3 runs 17 residues. Germline V CDR1 and CDR2: SNHLY, FYNNEI. Losses at the gene ends were 5 bases for V and 0 bases for J; bases not matched to a gene: 11. CDR3 sequence (DNA): TGTGCCAGCAGTAAAGGGACAGGCAAATTAGCTAACTATGGCTACACCTTC. Translation gives CASSKGTGKLANYGYTF.

The chain combines TRBV28 with TRBJ1-2, with a tentative D call TRBD1 (6 bases). The ends were cut back, 4 bases at V and 2 bases at J, with 17 bases in the middle. The CDR3 consists of 16 residues. The germline V gene encodes CDR1 MDHEN and CDR2 SYDVKM. The CDR3 spells CASSSEGGRRNYGYTF. In nucleotides, the CDR3 is TGTGCCAGCAGTTCCGAGGGGGGCCGAAGAAACTATGGCTACACCTTC.

This rearrangement joins TRBV7-9 to TRBJ1-1, with TRBD1 matching over 8 bases. CDR1 SEHNR and CDR2 FQNEAQ come from the germline V gene (reference sequence). The CDR3 has 15 amino acids. V was pared by 2 bases and J by 6 bases, with 8 bases of the junction left unmatched. As DNA, the CDR3 is TGTGCCAGCAGCTTACGGACAGGGAGCAGCTCTGAAGCTTTCTTT. Its translation is CASSLRTGSSSEAFF.

The chain uses TRBV5-4 and TRBJ2-7, with TRBD1 identical over 7 bases. The CDR3 has 15 amino acids. The ends lost 0 bases at V and 6 bases at J; junction bases unmatched: 9. Germline V lookup: CDR1 SGHNT, CDR2 YYREEE (reference sequence). The CDR3 reads CASSLGGTARREQYF. The CDR3, as DNA: TGTGCCAGCAGCTTGGGGGGGACAGCCCGTCGCGAGCAGTACTTC.

This clone was observed a few times. The chain is built from TRBV4-2 and TRBJ2-6, with unresolved D. The V end lost 0 bases, the J end lost 0 bases, and 6 bases lay between the germline ends. Germline CDR1 LGHNA, CDR2 YNFKEQ. This CDR3 is 16 amino acids long. CDR3 sequence (DNA): TGTGCCAGCAGCCAAGATTGGAACTCTGGGGCCAACGTCCTGACTTTC. Encoded protein: CASSQDWNSGANVLTF.

The rearrangement links TRBV7-2 to TRBJ2-3; D remains ambiguous. Trimming removed 1 base from V and 4 bases from J, with 9 bases in between. The germline CDR1 and CDR2 sequences are SGHTA and FQGNSA. There are 14 residues in the CDR3. CDR3 amino acids: CASSLVFMADTQYF. DNA for the CDR3: TGTGCCAGCAGCTTAGTATTCATGGCAGATACGCAGTATTTT.

This clone was picked up a small number of times. DNA of the CDR3: TGTGCCAGCAGCTTAGGGACATTTCCCCTCCACTTT. Its translation: CASSLGTFPLHF. This chain joins TRBV7-9 and TRBJ1-6, with a possible D match to TRBD1 (5 bases). V shed 1 base and J shed 13 bases, with 8 bases lying between them. The CDR3 is made up of 12 amino acids. Per the germline V gene, CDR1 is SEHNR and CDR2 is FQNEAQ (reference sequence). Using reference TRBV7-9 and TRBJ1-6 for the parts outside the CDR3, the full variable domain is DTGVSQNPRHKITKRGQNVTFRCDPISEHNRLYWYRQTLGQGPEFLTYFQNEAQLEKSRLLSDRFSAERPKGSFSTLEIQRTEQGDSAMYLCASSLGTFPLHFGNGTRLTVT.

The V call is TRBV7-2, the J call TRBJ1-6; D ambiguous. Germline V gene sequence: CDR1 SGHTA, CDR2 FQGNSA. Trimming removed 6 bases from V and 0 bases from J, with 9 bases in between. The length of the CDR3 is 15 residues. DNA for the CDR3: TGTGCCAGCAGTGGAAGGAGCTCCTATAATTCACCCCTCCACTTT. Amino acids: CASSGRSSYNSPLHF.

J is TRBJ1-6 and V is TRBV27, with 11 bases identical to TRBD1. After removal of 4 bases from V and 4 bases from J, the junction contained 9 bases not matched to a gene. Germline V CDR1 and CDR2: MNHEY, SMNVEV (reference sequence). CDR3 length: 18 amino acids. The CDR3 protein is CASSSRAGQGGYNSPLHF. CDR3 in DNA: TGTGCCAGCAGTTCTCGGGCGGGACAGGGGGGGTATAATTCACCCCTCCACTTT.

The J gene is TRBJ2-3, the V gene TRBV6-1; no firm D call. Germline CDR1 MNHNS, CDR2 SASEGT. V was shortened by 6 bases and J by 6 bases, with 13 bases between the two germline ends. The CDR3 is made up of 13 amino acids. Here the CDR3 DNA reads TGTGCCAGCAGGGTTCAGGACCGGGATACGCAGTATTTT. This translates into CASRVQDRDTQYF.

CDR3 region: CASSMRGGERETQYF. CDR3 DNA sequence: TGTGCCAGTAGTATGAGAGGGGGCGAAAGGGAGACCCAGTACTTC. This rearrangement joins TRBV19 to TRBJ2-5, with 7 bases matching TRBD1. The CDR3 is 15 residues long. The germline CDR1 and CDR2 sequences are LNHDA and SQIVND (reference sequence). V shed 3 bases and J 5 bases; nucleotides not matched to a gene: 9.

This sequence joins TRBV27 and TRBJ1-3, with TRBD1 matching over 7 bases. V lost 0 bases to trimming and J lost 0 bases; unmatched junction nucleotides: 5. The CDR3 is 17 residues long. Looked up from germline, CDR1 is MNHEY and CDR2 is SMNVEV (reference sequence). Here the CDR3 reads CASSLSGTAFSGNTIYF. As DNA, the CDR3 is TGTGCCAGCAGTTTATCGGGGACAGCGTTCTCTGGAAACACCATATATTTT.

The CDR3 is CASSLAAGGTYEQYF. The CDR3 nucleotides are TGTGCCAGCAGCTTAGCGGCAGGGGGCACCTACGAGCAGTACTTC. The chain uses TRBV11-2 and TRBJ2-7; TRBD1 aligns across 8 bases. There are 15 residues in the CDR3. With 1 base clipped from V and 2 bases from J, the junction kept 4 bases outside the gene matches. Germline V gene lookup returns CDR1 SGHAT and CDR2 FQNNGV. Full variable domain (missing parts from reference TRBV11-2 and TRBJ2-7): EAGVAQSPRYKIIEKRQSVAFWCNPISGHATLYWYQQILGQGPKLLIQFQNNGVVDDSQLPKDRFSAERLKGVDSTLKIQPAKLEDSAVYLCASSLAAGGTYEQYFGPGTRLTVT.

V gene TRBV7-2 combines with J gene TRBJ2-7; 8 nucleotides agree with TRBD2. CDR3 size: 15 residues. V shed 0 bases and J 1 base; nucleotides not matched to a gene: 2. In germline, CDR1 is SGHTA, CDR2 FQGNSA. CDR3 bases: TGTGCCAGCAGCTTAGCTGGCGGGGGGTCCTACGAGCAGTACTTC. It encodes CASSLAGGGSYEQYF.

The V gene is TRBV19, the J gene TRBJ2-6, with D possibly matching TRBD2 (6 bases). This CDR3 has 18 amino acids. CDR1 and CDR2 (germline): LNHDA, SQIVND (reference sequence). V lost 2 bases and J 0 bases, leaving 14 bases between the germline ends. CDR3 DNA: TGTGCCAGTAGTATAATTAGGGTGCGGGGCTCTGGGGCCAACGTCCTGACTTTC. Amino acids: CASSIIRVRGSGANVLTF.

This clone was observed a single time. The chain combines TRBV21-1 with TRBJ1-5. TRBV21-1 represents a pseudogene. This CDR3 comprises 15 residues. CDR3 protein: CASSAVSGFYQPQHF. For the CDR3, the DNA is TGTGCCAGCAGCGCAGTGTCCGGGTTTTATCAGCCCCAGCATTTT.

This chain joins TRBV5-4 and TRBJ2-5; TRBD1 is a possible D gene (6 bases). V gave up 2 bases and J gave up 4 bases, with 18 bases separating them. Germline values: CDR1 SGHNT, CDR2 YYREEE (reference sequence). This CDR3 is 16 amino acids long. This CDR3 is CASSLLGTKGRETQYF. In DNA, the CDR3 is TGTGCCAGCAGCTTACTCGGGACAAAAGGAAGAGAGACCCAGTACTTC.

This clone was seen a single time. CDR3 amino acids: CASRSLSNRAPQHF. The CDR3 nucleotides read TGTGCCAGCAGATCTCTCTCGAACAGGGCGCCCCAGCATTTT. The rearrangement joins TRBV27 to TRBJ1-5; maybe TRBD1 (6 bases). The germline V gene encodes CDR1 MNHEY and CDR2 SMNVEV (reference sequence). This CDR3 has 14 residues. V was clipped by 6 bases and J by 9 bases, with 18 bases between them.